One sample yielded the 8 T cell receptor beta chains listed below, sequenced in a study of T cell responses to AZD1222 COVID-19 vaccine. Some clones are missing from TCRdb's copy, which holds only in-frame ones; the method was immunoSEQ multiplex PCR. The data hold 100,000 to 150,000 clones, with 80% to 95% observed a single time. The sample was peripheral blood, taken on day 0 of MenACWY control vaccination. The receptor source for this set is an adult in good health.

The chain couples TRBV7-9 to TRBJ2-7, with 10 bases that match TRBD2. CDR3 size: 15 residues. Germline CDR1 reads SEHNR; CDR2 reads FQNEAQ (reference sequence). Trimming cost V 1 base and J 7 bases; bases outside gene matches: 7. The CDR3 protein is CASSLVLAGVEEQYF. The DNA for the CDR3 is TGTGCCAGCAGCTTAGTGCTAGCGGGAGTAGAAGAGCAGTACTTC.

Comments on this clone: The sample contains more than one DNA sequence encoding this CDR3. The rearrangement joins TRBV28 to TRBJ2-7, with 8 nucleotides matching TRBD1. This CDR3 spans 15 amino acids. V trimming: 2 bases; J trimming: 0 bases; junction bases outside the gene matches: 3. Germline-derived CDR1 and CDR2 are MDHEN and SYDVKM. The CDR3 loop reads CASSLAGTGSYEQYF. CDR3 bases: TGTGCCAGCAGTTTAGCCGGGACAGGCTCCTACGAGCAGTACTTC.

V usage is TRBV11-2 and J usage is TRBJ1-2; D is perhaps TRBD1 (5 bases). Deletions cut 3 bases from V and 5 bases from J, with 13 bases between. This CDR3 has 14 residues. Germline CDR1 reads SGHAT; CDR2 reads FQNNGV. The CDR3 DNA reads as TGTGCCAGCAGCTTGATGGGGACCCTTTATGGCTACACCTTC. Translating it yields CASSLMGTLYGYTF. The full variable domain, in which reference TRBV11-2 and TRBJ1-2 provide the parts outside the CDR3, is EAGVAQSPRYKIIEKRQSVAFWCNPISGHATLYWYQQILGQGPKLLIQFQNNGVVDDSQLPKDRFSAERLKGVDSTLKIQPAKLEDSAVYLCASSLMGTLYGYTFGSGTRLTVV.

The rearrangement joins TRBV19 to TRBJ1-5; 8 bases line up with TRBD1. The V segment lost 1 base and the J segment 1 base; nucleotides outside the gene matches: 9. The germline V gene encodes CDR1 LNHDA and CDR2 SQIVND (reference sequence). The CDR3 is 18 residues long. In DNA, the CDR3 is TGTGCCAGTAGTATAGCCAGGGGGCGAGGTACGAGCAATCAGCCCCAGCATTTT. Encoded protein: CASSIARGRGTSNQPQHF.

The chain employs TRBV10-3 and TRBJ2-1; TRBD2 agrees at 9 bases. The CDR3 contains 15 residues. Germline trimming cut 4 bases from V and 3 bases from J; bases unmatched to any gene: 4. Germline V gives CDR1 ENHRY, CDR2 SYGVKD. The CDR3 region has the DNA TGTGCCATCAGTGCGACTAGCGGATACTACAATGAGCAGTTCTTC. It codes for CAISATSGYYNEQFF.

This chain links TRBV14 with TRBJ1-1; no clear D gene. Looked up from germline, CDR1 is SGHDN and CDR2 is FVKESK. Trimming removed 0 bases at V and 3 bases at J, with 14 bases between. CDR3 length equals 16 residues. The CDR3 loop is CASSQDAENRDTEAFF. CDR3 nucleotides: TGTGCCAGCAGCCAAGATGCCGAAAACCGAGACACTGAAGCTTTCTTT.

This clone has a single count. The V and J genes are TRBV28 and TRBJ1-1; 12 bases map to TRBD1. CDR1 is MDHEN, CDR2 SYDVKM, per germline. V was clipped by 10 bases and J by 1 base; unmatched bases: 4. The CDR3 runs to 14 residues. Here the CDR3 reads CAIRDRGRNTEAFF. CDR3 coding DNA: TGTGCCATCCGGGACAGGGGGCGGAACACTGAAGCTTTCTTT.

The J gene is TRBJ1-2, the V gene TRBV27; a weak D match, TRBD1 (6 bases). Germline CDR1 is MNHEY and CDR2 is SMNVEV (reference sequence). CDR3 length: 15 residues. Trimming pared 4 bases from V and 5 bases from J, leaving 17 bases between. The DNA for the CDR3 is TGTGCCAGCAGTTCGATAGGGACGGACAGATATGGCTACACCTTC. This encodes CASSSIGTDRYGYTF.